The next 29 T cell receptor beta chains were all read from a single sample in a study of blood T cell repertoires in COVID-19. Here immunoSEQ multiplex PCR was the method, and the copy in TCRdb shows in-frame clones only, minus some. Among some 55,000 clones, 77% were seen once, and the ten largest hold 40% to 45%. Sequencing used peripheral blood. The receptors come from a man between 65 and 79 years old with active or convalescent COVID-19.

The chain couples TRBV7-8 to TRBJ2-3; 8 nucleotides align to TRBD2. With 1 base clipped from V and 5 bases from J, the junction kept 8 bases outside the gene matches. This CDR3 is built from 16 residues. Per germline, CDR1 SGHVS and CDR2 FQNEAQ. The CDR3 coding sequence is TGTGCCAGCAGCTTAGTTACCGGGAGGGCCATAGATACGCAGTATTTT. This encodes CASSLVTGRAIDTQYF.

The chain recombines TRBV6-5 with TRBJ2-2, with a weak D call TRBD1 (6 bases). Trimming shortened V by 4 bases and J by 1 base, and 13 bases separated the two germline ends. CDR1 MNHEY and CDR2 SVGAGI come from the germline V gene. The CDR3 loop spans 16 amino acids. CDR3: CASSSPGQRNTGELFF. The CDR3 bases are TGTGCCAGCAGTTCGCCAGGACAGCGGAACACCGGGGAGCTGTTTTTT.

This chain joins TRBV12-3 or TRBV12-4 and TRBJ1-3; D ambiguous. The CDR3 is 13 amino acids. Between the trimmed V and J ends, which lost 2 bases and 0 bases, there was a span of 2 bases. CDR3 residues: CASSLLSGNTIYF. As DNA, the CDR3 is TGTGCCAGCAGTTTACTCTCTGGAAACACCATATATTTT.

Here the CDR3 reads CASSIRQNTGELFF. In DNA form, the CDR3 reads TGTGCCAGCAGTATCAGACAGAACACCGGGGAGCTGTTTTTT. The rearrangement links TRBV27 to TRBJ2-2, with D unclear. Trimming stripped 5 bases from V and 1 base from J, with 8 bases between. CDR1 is MNHEY and CDR2 is SMNVEV in the germline V gene (reference sequence). There are 14 residues in the CDR3.

This clone was seen only a few times. This sequence joins TRBV6-5 and TRBJ2-7; D might be TRBD2 (7 bases). Trimming took 5 bases from V and 9 from J, leaving 23 bases between them. Germline V lookup: CDR1 MNHEY, CDR2 SVGAGI. CDR3 length equals 15 residues. DNA for the CDR3: TGTGCCAGCAGTATTGGGAGGGGGGCGACCGCGGGGCAGTACTTC. Its translation: CASSIGRGATAGQYF.

The chain has TRBV7-9 and TRBJ1-2; D might be TRBD1 (5 bases). The CDR3 loop spans 12 amino acids. V was shortened by 6 bases and J by 2 bases, with 7 bases between the two germline ends. The V gene's germline CDR1 is SEHNR and CDR2 FQNEAQ (reference sequence). The CDR3 DNA sequence: TGTGCCAGCAGTGCAGGGAACTATGGCTACACCTTC. Its translation is CASSAGNYGYTF.

The rearrangement uses TRBV7-8 and TRBJ2-7, with TRBD2 matching 13 bases. CDR3 length: 15 residues. After removal of 5 bases from V and 2 bases from J, the junction contained 3 bases not matched to a gene. The germline V gene has CDR1 SGHVS and CDR2 FQNEAQ. The chain's CDR3 is CASSKGLAGAYEQYF. DNA of the CDR3: TGTGCCAGCAGCAAAGGACTAGCGGGAGCCTACGAGCAGTACTTC.

The V and J genes are TRBV28 and TRBJ2-3, with 7 bases lining up with TRBD2. The CDR3 loop spans 13 amino acids. Trimming removed 8 bases from V and 0 bases from J; junction bases left unmatched: 2. Germline CDR1 reads MDHEN; CDR2 reads SYDVKM. The CDR3 loop is CASGRESTDTQYF. As DNA, the CDR3 is TGTGCCAGCGGGAGGGAAAGCACAGATACGCAGTATTTT.

This clone was counted between two and nine times. The genes are TRBV19 and TRBJ1-1; D is unclear. The CDR3 runs 14 residues. The ends were cut back, 6 bases at V and 3 bases at J, with 14 bases in the middle. The germline CDR1 and CDR2 sequences are LNHDA and SQIVND (reference sequence). CDR3 loop: CASSPRVLHTEAFF. CDR3 DNA: TGTGCCAGTAGCCCTCGGGTGCTACACACTGAAGCTTTCTTT.

The chain joins TRBV7-9 to TRBJ1-1; D is undetermined. The CDR3 is 13 residues long. V lost 3 bases, J lost 1 base, and 6 bases lay in between. Germline values: CDR1 SEHNR, CDR2 FQNEAQ (reference sequence). The CDR3: CASSFGENTEAFF. As DNA, the CDR3 is TGTGCCAGCAGCTTTGGAGAGAACACTGAAGCTTTCTTT.

The rearrangement joins TRBV30 to TRBJ2-5, with 7 bases fitting TRBD1. There are 13 residues in the CDR3. V lost 2 bases, J lost 4 bases, and 4 bases stayed unmatched. Germline lookup yields CDR1 GTSNPN and CDR2 SVGIG (reference sequence). The CDR3 region is CAWSLRGPETQYF. The CDR3 DNA follows: TGTGCCTGGAGTTTGAGGGGGCCAGAGACCCAGTACTTC.

V usage is TRBV7-2 and J usage is TRBJ2-1; 8 bases line up with TRBD2. The CDR3 contains 15 residues. V was pared by 5 bases and J by 3 bases, with 6 bases of the junction left unmatched. Per germline, CDR1 SGHTA and CDR2 FQGNSA. In nucleotides, the CDR3 is TGTGCCAGCAGCCCCGGGGGGGCCCTCTACAATGAGCAGTTCTTC. Protein product: CASSPGGALYNEQFF.

This clone is medium-sized. The V gene is TRBV9, the J gene TRBJ1-4, with a possible D match to TRBD1 (5 bases). This CDR3 contains 16 residues. V gave up 4 bases and J gave up 5 bases, with 18 bases separating them. Germline CDR1 SGDLS, CDR2 YYNGEE. CDR3 residues: CASSFRGEGGNEKLFF. The CDR3 coding sequence is TGTGCCAGCAGCTTCCGGGGGGAGGGAGGAAATGAAAAACTGTTTTTT. The complete variable domain, with remaining parts taken from reference TRBV9 and TRBJ1-4, reads DSGVTQTPKHLITATGQRVTLRCSPRSGDLSVYWYQQSLDQGLQFLIQYYNGEERAKGNILERFSAQQFPDLHSELNLSSLELGDSALYFCASSFRGEGGNEKLFFGSGTQLSVL.

The J gene is TRBJ2-3, the V gene TRBV19; maybe TRBD2 (6 bases). Germline CDR1 reads LNHDA; CDR2 reads SQIVND (reference sequence). The CDR3 contains 15 residues. The V end was cut by 9 bases, the J end by 0 bases, with 16 bases between. CDR3 bases: TGTGCCAGCAGAGTGAGCGGGCTTAGCACAGATACGCAGTATTTT. Amino acid sequence: CASRVSGLSTDTQYF.

The CDR3 region has the DNA TGTGCCTGGCTAACTAGCGGGAGTGCCAATGAGCAGTTCTTC. It encodes CAWLTSGSANEQFF. V usage is TRBV30 and J usage is TRBJ2-1; the match to TRBD2 covers 11 bases. CDR3 length: 14 amino acids. The junction had 6 bases not matched to a gene; V was cut back by 5 bases and J by 6 bases. CDR1 and CDR2 from the germline V gene are GTSNPN and SVGIG (reference sequence).

The rearrangement uses TRBV5-6 and TRBJ1-2; 8 bases are a match to TRBD1. The CDR3 consists of 16 residues. Trimming took 0 bases from V and 5 from J; bases not matched to a gene: 9. The germline V gene encodes CDR1 SGHDT and CDR2 YYEEEE. CDR3 sequence: CASSLVPRGRGYGYTF. The DNA of the CDR3 is TGTGCCAGCAGCTTGGTACCCAGGGGGCGCGGGTATGGCTACACCTTC. The entire variable domain, with the rest obtained from reference TRBV5-6 and TRBJ1-2, is as follows: DAGVTQSPTHLIKTRGQQVTLRCSPKSGHDTVSWYQQALGQGPQFIFQYYEEEERQRGNFPDRFSGHQFPNYSSELNVNALLLGDSALYLCASSLVPRGRGYGYTFGSGTRLTVV.

Notes on this clone: Its ends do not fully match the called genes, so a read error is possible. The chain has TRBV7-7 and TRBJ2-5, with a weak D call TRBD1 (6 bases). The V gene's germline CDR1 is SSHAT and CDR2 FNYEAQ (reference sequence). CDR3 length: 15 residues. The CDR3: CASSLISGAEETQYF. The CDR3 DNA follows: TGTGCTAGCAGCTTAATTTCAGGGGCGGAAGAGACCCAGTACTTC.

The J gene is TRBJ2-3, the V gene TRBV25-1, with D possibly matching TRBD1 (6 bases). From germline, CDR1 is MGHDK and CDR2 SYGVNS. The length of the CDR3 is 16 residues. V dropped 4 bases and J dropped 5 bases, with 19 bases sitting between them. This CDR3 is CASSVAGARSRDTQYF. In nucleotides, the CDR3 is TGTGCCAGCAGTGTGGCAGGGGCTCGAAGTCGAGATACGCAGTATTTT.

The genes are TRBV6-5 and TRBJ2-2; TRBD1 matches 7 bases. Germline V CDR1 and CDR2: MNHEY, SVGAGI. Trimming took 2 bases from V and 2 from J; bases not matched to a gene: 2. This CDR3 has 15 residues. The CDR3 sequence is CASSYDRANTGELFF. CDR3 sequence (DNA): TGTGCCAGCAGTTACGACAGGGCAAACACCGGGGAGCTGTTTTTT.

The gene calls are TRBV5-5 and TRBJ1-3; tentatively, D is TRBD1 (6 bases). With 4 bases removed from V and 2 bases from J, the gap between germline ends came to 10 bases. Germline lookup yields CDR1 SGHKS and CDR2 YYEKEE (reference sequence). CDR3 length: 14 residues. The CDR3 spells CASSPGTPGNTIYF. The DNA of the CDR3 is TGTGCCAGCAGCCCCGGGACACCTGGAAACACCATATATTTT. Together with reference TRBV5-5 and TRBJ1-3, the CDR3 gives the full variable domain: DAGVTQSPTHLIKTRGQQVTLRCSPISGHKSVSWYQQVLGQGPQFIFQYYEKEERGRGNFPDRFSARQFPNYSSELNVNALLLGDSALYLCASSPGTPGNTIYFGEGSWLTVV.

The DNA of the CDR3 is TGTGCCAGCAGGACAGGGGTGGAATATGGCTACACCTTC. It translates to CASRTGVEYGYTF. V is TRBV28 and J is TRBJ1-2, with TRBD1 identical over 8 bases. The CDR3 loop spans 13 amino acids. J was trimmed by 5 bases and V by 6 bases; bases with no gene match: 5. In germline, CDR1 is MDHEN, CDR2 SYDVKM.

The chain employs TRBV11-1 and TRBJ2-7; 7 positions match TRBD2. Trimming at V came to 4 bases and at J to 5 bases, leaving 11 bases not matched to a gene. The CDR3 length is 15 residues. Germline V gene lookup returns CDR1 SGHAT and CDR2 FQDESV (reference sequence). The CDR3 reads CASSSRVAGIHEQYF. CDR3 in DNA: TGTGCCAGCAGCTCACGGGTAGCGGGCATCCACGAGCAGTACTTC.

This chain connects TRBV5-6 to TRBJ2-7, with a possible D match to TRBD1 (6 bases). V was cut by 6 bases and J by 2 bases, with 15 bases left in between. The germline CDR1 and CDR2 sequences are SGHDT and YYEEEE. This CDR3 spans 14 amino acids. The CDR3 region is CASTGEDRTYEQYF. The CDR3 DNA follows: TGTGCCAGCACCGGAGAGGACAGAACCTACGAGCAGTACTTC.

This clone was seen more than once but under ten times. The V and J genes are TRBV27 and TRBJ2-7; TRBD2 matches at 10 bases. The junction had 4 bases not matched to a gene; V was cut back by 0 bases and J by 2 bases. The length of the CDR3 is 16 residues. The V gene's germline CDR1 is MNHEY and CDR2 SMNVEV (reference sequence). The CDR3, as DNA: TGTGCCAGCAGTTTATCGACTAGCGGGTCACCCTACGAGCAGTACTTC. This translates into CASSLSTSGSPYEQYF.

The rearrangement uses TRBV29-1 and TRBJ1-1, with 7 bases matching TRBD1. With 6 bases clipped from V and 1 base from J, the junction kept 5 bases outside the gene matches. Germline V gene sequence: CDR1 SQVTM, CDR2 ANQGSEA. CDR3 length: 13 amino acids. The CDR3 protein is CSVLRDRNTEAFF. The CDR3 nucleotides are TGCAGCGTCCTCCGGGACAGGAACACTGAAGCTTTCTTT.

The V and J genes are TRBV24-1 and TRBJ2-6; possibly TRBD1 for D (5 bases). The CDR3 length is 13 residues. V lost 10 bases and J lost 0, with 6 bases in between. The germline CDR1 and CDR2 sequences are KGHDR and SFDVKD. The DNA for the CDR3 is TGTGCCACTCAGGGCTCTGGGGCCAACGTCCTGACTTTC. Protein sequence: CATQGSGANVLTF.

The CDR3 DNA sequence: TGTGCCAGCAGCTCGACAGGGCGGAATCAGCCCCAGCATTTT. It codes for CASSSTGRNQPQHF. The V and J genes are TRBV7-8 and TRBJ1-5, with 7 bases that match TRBD1. The germline V gene encodes CDR1 SGHVS and CDR2 FQNEAQ. This CDR3 spans 14 amino acids. Trimming took 4 bases from V and 4 from J; bases not matched to a gene: 4.

J is TRBJ2-7 and V is TRBV6-5; 9 positions agree with TRBD1. The germline gives CDR1 MNHEY, CDR2 SVGAGI. The length of the CDR3 is 14 residues. V was clipped by 4 bases and J by 7 bases; unmatched bases: 8. This CDR3 reads CASSFKWTGEEQYF. CDR3 nucleotide sequence: TGTGCCAGCAGTTTCAAGTGGACAGGGGAAGAGCAGTACTTC.

The genes are TRBV6-1 and TRBJ2-3, with unresolved D. The CDR3 is 16 amino acids. V dropped 3 bases and J dropped 2 bases, with 15 bases sitting between them. Germline lookup yields CDR1 MNHNS and CDR2 SASEGT. Here the CDR3 DNA reads TGTGCCAGCAGTGAGGGCGTATCCCGGCTCACAGATACGCAGTATTTT. It specifies CASSEGVSRLTDTQYF.